The following is a T cell receptor gamma chain sequence with its context. Its binding antigen is unknown. Within one base of it there is no much larger clone, and no base qualities were kept. The germline V gene gives CDR1 as VINAFY and CDR2 as YDVSNSKD. The CDR3 sequence holds 13 residues, the cysteine and phenylalanine included. Only the CDR3 DNA is retained, 39 bases long and in frame from the first base. V ends up 3 bases short and J 5 bases short, with an unmatched junction base count of 7. This record belongs to a study of gamma-delta T cells after stem cell transplantation (dated by TCRdb to 2015 to 2016). Libraries were prepared through RT-PCR. The sequencing machine was an Illumina MiSeq. TCRdb called clones afresh from the public reads with CATT; identical DNA rows were later merged. The sample records 1,200 or so gamma-chain clones, roughly 86% of which are singletons. 6% to 9% of the sample rests with the top ten.

The specimen was gamma-delta T cells. The rearranged segments are TRGV5 and TRGJ1 or TRGJ2. As TCRdb names no J gene, one was assigned here on the basis of a DNA match to germline. The origin of this receptor is a human donor. It is not recorded whose cells these are; they may come from a transplant donor. The nucleotide sequence is TGTGCCACCTGGGACGACTTTAATTATAAGAAACTCTTT. It translates as CATWDDFNYKKLF.